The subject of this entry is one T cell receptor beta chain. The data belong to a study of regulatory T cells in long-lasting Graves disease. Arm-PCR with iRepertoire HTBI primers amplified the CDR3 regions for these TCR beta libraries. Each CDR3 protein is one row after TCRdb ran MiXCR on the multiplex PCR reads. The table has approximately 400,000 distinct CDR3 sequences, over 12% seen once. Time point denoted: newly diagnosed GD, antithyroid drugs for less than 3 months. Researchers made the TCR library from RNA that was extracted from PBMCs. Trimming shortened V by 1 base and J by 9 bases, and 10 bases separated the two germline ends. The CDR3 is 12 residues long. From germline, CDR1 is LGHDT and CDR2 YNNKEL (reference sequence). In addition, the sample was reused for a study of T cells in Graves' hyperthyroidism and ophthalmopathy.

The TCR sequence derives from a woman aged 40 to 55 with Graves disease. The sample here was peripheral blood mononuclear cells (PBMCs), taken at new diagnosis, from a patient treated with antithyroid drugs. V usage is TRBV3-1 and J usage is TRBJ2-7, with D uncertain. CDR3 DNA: TGTGCCAGCAGCCAAGGGAAAGGTGGGCAGTACTTC. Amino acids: CASSQGKGGQYF.